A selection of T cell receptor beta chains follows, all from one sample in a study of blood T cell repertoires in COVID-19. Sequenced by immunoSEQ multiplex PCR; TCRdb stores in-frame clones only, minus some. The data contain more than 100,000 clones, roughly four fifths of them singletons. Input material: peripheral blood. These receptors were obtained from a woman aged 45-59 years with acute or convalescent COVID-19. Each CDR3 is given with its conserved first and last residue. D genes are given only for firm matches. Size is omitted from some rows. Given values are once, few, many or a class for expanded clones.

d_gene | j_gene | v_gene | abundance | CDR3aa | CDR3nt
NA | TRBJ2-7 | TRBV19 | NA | CATSSPGQLTYEQYF | TGTGCCACTTCTTCCCCTGGACAGCTAACCTACGAGCAGTACTTC
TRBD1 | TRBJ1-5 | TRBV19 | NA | CASSFGQEGQPQHF | TGTGCCAGTAGTTTCGGACAGGAAGGTCAGCCCCAGCATTTT
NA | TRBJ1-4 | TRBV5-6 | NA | CASSIDSNEKLFF | TGTGCCAGCAGCATCGACAGTAATGAAAAACTGTTTTTT
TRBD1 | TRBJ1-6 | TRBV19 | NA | CASSIAAGGSPLHF | TGTGCCAGTAGTATAGCGGCAGGGGGATCACCCCTCCACTTT
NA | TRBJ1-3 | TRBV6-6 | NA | CASSYTGLNGNTIYF | TGTGCCAGCAGTTACACAGGGCTAAATGGAAACACCATATATTTT
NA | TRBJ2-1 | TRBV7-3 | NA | CASSGGRGTYNEQFF | TGTGCCAGCAGTGGTGGCAGGGGCACGTACAATGAGCAGTTCTTC
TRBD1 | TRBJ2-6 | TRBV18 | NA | CASSRGTGGRSGANVLTF | TGTGCCAGCTCACGGGGGACAGGGGGTCGCTCTGGGGCCAACGTCCTGACTTTC
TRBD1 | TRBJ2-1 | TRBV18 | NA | CASSRGQGYFSEQFF | TGTGCCAGCTCCCGCGGACAGGGGTATTTCAGTGAGCAGTTCTTC
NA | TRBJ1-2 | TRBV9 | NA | CASSVEVSGNYGYTF | TGTGCCAGCAGCGTAGAGGTTTCGGGTAACTATGGCTACACCTTC
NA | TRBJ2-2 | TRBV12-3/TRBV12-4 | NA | CASSKGTAGELFF | TGTGCCAGCAGCAAAGGGACTGCCGGGGAGCTGTTTTTT
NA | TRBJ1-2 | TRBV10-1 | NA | CASSEGPNYGYTF | TGCGCCAGCAGTGAGGGGCCGAACTATGGCTACACCTTC
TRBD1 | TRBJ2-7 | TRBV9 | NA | CASSARAGTDIYEQYF | TGTGCCAGCAGCGCCCGGGCCGGGACAGATATCTACGAGCAGTACTTC
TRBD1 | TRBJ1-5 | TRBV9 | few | CASSVDGQANQPQHF | TGTGCCAGCAGCGTAGATGGACAGGCTAATCAGCCCCAGCATTTT
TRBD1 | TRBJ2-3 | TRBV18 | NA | CASSPRDRANTDTQYF | TGTGCCAGCTCACCCCGGGACAGGGCTAACACAGATACGCAGTATTTT
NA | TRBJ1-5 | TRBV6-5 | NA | CASSYRQGNQPQHF | TGTGCCAGCAGTTACAGGCAGGGGAATCAGCCCCAGCATTTT
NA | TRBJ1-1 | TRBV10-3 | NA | CAISESQTVGGEAFF | TGTGCCATCAGTGAGTCGCAAACCGTAGGGGGTGAAGCTTTCTTT
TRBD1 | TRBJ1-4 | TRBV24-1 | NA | CATSDFSGTGNEKLFF | TGTGCCACCAGTGATTTCTCCGGGACAGGGAATGAAAAACTGTTTTTT
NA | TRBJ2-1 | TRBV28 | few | CASSPPTRNNEQFF | TGTGCCAGCAGCCCTCCCACGCGCAACAATGAGCAGTTCTTC
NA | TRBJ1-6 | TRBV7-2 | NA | CASSYGGYNSPLHF | TGTGCCAGCAGCTACGGGGGATATAATTCACCCCTCCACTTT
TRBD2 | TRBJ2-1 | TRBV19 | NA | CASNIGGGLLREQFF | TGTGCCAGTAATATAGGCGGGGGTCTCCTCCGAGAGCAGTTCTTC
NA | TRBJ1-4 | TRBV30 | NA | CAWNRELGEKLFF | TGTGCCTGGAACAGGGAGCTGGGTGAAAAACTGTTTTTT
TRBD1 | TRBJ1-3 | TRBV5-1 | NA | CASSFTGTGGPSNTIYF | TGCGCCAGCAGCTTCACCGGGACAGGGGGACCCAGCAACACCATATATTTT
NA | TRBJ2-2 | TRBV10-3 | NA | CAISIATGAGELFF | TGTGCCATCAGTATAGCAACTGGAGCCGGGGAGCTGTTTTTT
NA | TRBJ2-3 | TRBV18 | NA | CASSPRQQSRASTDTQYF | TGTGCCAGCTCACCAAGACAACAGAGCAGGGCTAGCACAGATACGCAGTATTTT
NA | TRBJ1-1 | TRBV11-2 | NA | CASSLDGGVRQTEAFF | TGTGCCAGCAGCTTAGACGGCGGGGTTAGACAGACGGAAGCTTTCTTT
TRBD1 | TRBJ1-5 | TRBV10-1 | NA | CAGQGRNQPQHF | TGCGCCGGACAGGGACGAAATCAGCCCCAGCATTTT
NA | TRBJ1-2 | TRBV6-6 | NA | CASSYSQGQNYGYTF | TGTGCCAGCAGTTACTCCCAGGGGCAGAACTATGGCTACACCTTC
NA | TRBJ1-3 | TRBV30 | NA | CASVKGRASGNTIYF | TGTGCCTCCGTGAAAGGCAGGGCCTCTGGAAACACCATATATTTT
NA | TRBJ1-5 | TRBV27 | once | CASSVEAGGNQPQHF | TGTGCCAGCAGTGTCGAGGCAGGGGGCAATCAGCCCCAGCATTTT
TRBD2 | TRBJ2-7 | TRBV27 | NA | CASSLVGRESYEQYF | TGTGCCAGCAGTTTAGTAGGGAGGGAATCCTACGAGCAGTACTTC
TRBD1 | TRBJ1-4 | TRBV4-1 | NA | CASSQLQGPDEKLFF | TGCGCCAGCAGCCAATTACAGGGGCCGGATGAAAAACTGTTTTTT